Following are 23 T cell receptor beta chains from one sample sequenced in a study of blood T cell repertoires in COVID-19. Measured with immunoSEQ multiplex PCR; TCRdb has only the in-frame clones, and not every one. The sample lists a few hundred thousand clones, around 89% occurring once. Input material: peripheral blood. Every receptor here comes from a woman aged 25 to 39 with COVID-19, enrolled during active disease.

The chain links TRBV6-5 to TRBJ1-2; 9 bases agree with TRBD1. This CDR3 comprises 14 residues. V lost 5 bases to trimming and J lost 7 bases; unmatched junction nucleotides: 8. Germline-derived CDR1 and CDR2 are MNHEY and SVGAGI. CDR3 coding DNA: TGTGCCAGCAGTCTGGACAGGGGATTCTTTGGCTACACCTTC. Translated, it gives CASSLDRGFFGYTF.

This sequence joins TRBV4-1 and TRBJ2-4, with a weak D call TRBD1 (5 bases). Germline V gene data show CDR1 as MGHRA and CDR2 as YSYEKL. V shed 4 bases and J shed 1 base, with 23 bases lying between them. The CDR3 sequence is 19 residues long. This CDR3 reads CASSPMGLATHPAKNIQYF. In DNA form, the CDR3 reads TGCGCCAGCAGCCCAATGGGGCTTGCCACGCACCCGGCCAAAAACATTCAGTACTTC.

This clone has more than one count but fewer than ten. The chain combines TRBV5-5 with TRBJ1-5, with 11 bases that match TRBD1. CDR1 and CDR2 (germline): SGHKS, YYEKEE (reference sequence). J gave up 2 bases and V 1 base, and 2 bases lay outside the gene matches. The CDR3 is made up of 16 amino acids. The CDR3 is CASSLSGQGGNQPQHF. CDR3 sequence (DNA): TGTGCCAGCAGCTTGTCGGGACAGGGGGGCAATCAGCCCCAGCATTTT. Variable domain in full (rest from reference TRBV5-5 and TRBJ1-5): DAGVTQSPTHLIKTRGQQVTLRCSPISGHKSVSWYQQVLGQGPQFIFQYYEKEERGRGNFPDRFSARQFPNYSSELNVNALLLGDSALYLCASSLSGQGGNQPQHFGDGTRLSIL.

The chain is built from TRBV27 and TRBJ2-5; D is perhaps TRBD2 (5 bases). The V and J ends lost 6 bases and 5 bases respectively, with 13 bases between them. CDR1 and CDR2 from the germline V gene are MNHEY and SMNVEV (reference sequence). CDR3 length equals 13 residues. The CDR3 DNA follows: TGTGCCAGCAGACCCGACTGGGAGGAGACCCAGTACTTC. Translated: CASRPDWEETQYF.

The V and J genes are TRBV7-8 and TRBJ2-1; TRBD2 matches at 12 bases. Trimming cost V 5 bases and J 4 bases; bases outside gene matches: 3. This CDR3 is built from 15 residues. The V gene's germline CDR1 is SGHVS and CDR2 FQNEAQ. The chain's CDR3 is CASSTGLAGYNEQFF. Written as DNA, the CDR3 is TGTGCCAGCAGCACCGGACTAGCGGGGTACAATGAGCAGTTCTTC.

CDR3 region: CSVSGVRTEAFF. DNA of the CDR3: TGCAGCGTTTCGGGGGTTAGGACTGAAGCTTTCTTT. This chain links TRBV29-1 with TRBJ1-1, with a possible D match to TRBD1 (5 bases). Trimming pared 5 bases from V and 5 bases from J, leaving 12 bases between. CDR3 length equals 12 residues. Germline CDR1 reads SQVTM; CDR2 reads ANQGSEA.

This chain links TRBV6-5 with TRBJ1-1; possible D gene TRBD1, 6 bases. Trimming took 6 bases from V and 0 from J, leaving 8 bases between them. CDR3 size: 13 residues. Germline values: CDR1 MNHEY, CDR2 SVGAGI. The CDR3 DNA is TGTGCCAGCAGGGGACAACTGAACACTGAAGCTTTCTTT. Its protein is CASRGQLNTEAFF.

The genes are TRBV29-1 and TRBJ1-3; D gene unclear. The CDR3 length is 13 residues. The germline V gene encodes CDR1 SQVTM and CDR2 ANQGSEA. V lost 3 bases, J lost 4 bases, and 10 bases lay in between. The CDR3 protein is CSVEEGLGNTIYF. CDR3 bases: TGCAGCGTTGAGGAGGGTTTGGGAAACACCATATATTTT.

V usage is TRBV2 and J usage is TRBJ1-6; TRBD1 aligns across 9 bases. This CDR3 has 16 amino acids. The ends lost 4 bases at V and 0 bases at J; junction bases unmatched: 1. Germline CDR1 and CDR2: SNHLY and FYNNEI. CDR3 region: CASSGTGVSYNSPLHF. CDR3 sequence (DNA): TGTGCCAGCAGTGGGACAGGGGTCTCCTATAATTCACCCCTCCACTTT. Drawing the rest from reference TRBV2 and TRBJ1-6, the complete variable domain is EPEVTQTPSHQVTQMGQEVILRCVPISNHLYFYWYRQILGQKVEFLVSFYNNEISEKSEIFDDQFSVERPDGSNFTLKIRSTKLEDSAMYFCASSGTGVSYNSPLHFGNGTRLTVT.

V is TRBV24-1 and J is TRBJ2-5; 11 positions match TRBD2. CDR1 and CDR2 from the germline V gene are KGHDR and SFDVKD. This CDR3 region has 16 residues. The J segment lost 1 base and the V segment lost 6 bases, leaving 6 bases of the junction unmatched. CDR3 protein: CATSLSGGALQETQYF. CDR3 in DNA: TGTGCCACCAGTCTTAGCGGGGGGGCCCTCCAAGAGACCCAGTACTTC.

The J gene is TRBJ1-1, the V gene TRBV29-1; D gene ambiguous. The CDR3 is 12 amino acids. With 4 bases removed from V and 1 base from J, the gap between germline ends came to 7 bases. CDR1 is SQVTM and CDR2 is ANQGSEA in the germline V gene. This CDR3 is CSVVGGNTEAFF. CDR3 DNA sequence: TGCAGCGTTGTTGGAGGGAACACTGAAGCTTTCTTT. The full variable domain, rest sourced from reference TRBV29-1 and TRBJ1-1, is SAVISQKPSRDICQRGTSLTIQCQVDSQVTMMFWYRQQPGQSLTLIATANQGSEATYESGFVIDKFPISRPNLTFSTLTVSNMSPEDSSIYLCSVVGGNTEAFFGQGTRLTVV.

There are a few counts of this clone. J is TRBJ1-2 and V is TRBV7-9; a possible D gene is TRBD1 (5 bases). The length of the CDR3 is 13 residues. V dropped 4 bases and J dropped 6 bases, with 12 bases sitting between them. Germline values: CDR1 SEHNR, CDR2 FQNEAQ (reference sequence). CDR3 protein: CASSSSGMNGYTF. CDR3 nucleotide sequence: TGTGCCAGCAGCTCATCAGGGATGAATGGCTACACCTTC.

The V gene is TRBV2, the J gene TRBJ2-5; D remains ambiguous. Per the germline V gene, CDR1 is SNHLY and CDR2 is FYNNEI. Trimming removed 8 bases from V and 5 bases from J, with 18 bases in between. This CDR3 region has 14 residues. CDR3 sequence: CASGSEWAGETQYF. The CDR3 coding sequence is TGTGCCAGCGGAAGTGAGTGGGCTGGGGAGACCCAGTACTTC.

The gene calls are TRBV4-2 and TRBJ2-1, with D unclear. The ends were cut back, 4 bases at V and 6 bases at J, with 10 bases in the middle. This CDR3 is 13 amino acids long. Germline V CDR1 and CDR2: LGHNA, YNFKEQ. In DNA, the CDR3 is TGTGCCAGCAGCCTCCAAAACGGCAATGAGCAGTTCTTC. This gives the protein CASSLQNGNEQFF.

The chain has TRBV7-2 and TRBJ2-3; 9 positions match TRBD2. Trimming took 1 base from V and 8 from J; bases not matched to a gene: 7. The CDR3 has 15 residues. CDR1 SGHTA and CDR2 FQGNSA come from the germline V gene. CDR3: CASSLVQRGVGTQYF. CDR3 bases: TGTGCCAGCAGCTTAGTACAGCGGGGGGTTGGTACGCAGTATTTT.

The V gene is TRBV7-9, the J gene TRBJ1-2; the D gene is possibly TRBD1 (5 bases). Trimming shortened V by 5 bases and J by 2 bases, and 15 bases separated the two germline ends. Germline CDR1 SEHNR, CDR2 FQNEAQ (reference sequence). The CDR3 loop spans 15 amino acids. The CDR3 loop is CASSEGVLLNYGYTF. For the CDR3, the DNA is TGTGCCAGCAGCGAAGGGGTCTTATTAAACTATGGCTACACCTTC.

CDR3: CASSRPDRPNTEAFF. In nucleotides, the CDR3 is TGTGCCAGCAGCCGCCCGGACAGGCCGAACACTGAAGCTTTCTTT. The chain has TRBV7-9 and TRBJ1-1; 7 bases line up with TRBD1. V dropped 5 bases and J dropped 1; count of bases not matched to a gene: 7. CDR1 is SEHNR and CDR2 is FQNEAQ in the germline V gene (reference sequence). The CDR3 loop spans 15 amino acids.

The V gene is TRBV28, the J gene TRBJ1-1; 7 bases match TRBD1. The junction had 14 bases not matched to a gene; V was cut back by 2 bases and J by 11 bases. In germline, CDR1 is MDHEN, CDR2 SYDVKM. This CDR3 has 15 residues. The CDR3 coding sequence is TGTGCCAGCAGTTTAGGAGACAGGGAGAGGGTGAGGGCTTTCTTT. The encoded protein is CASSLGDRERVRAFF.

The chain joins TRBV7-9 to TRBJ2-1, with TRBD1 matching over 7 bases. The CDR3 loop spans 15 amino acids. CDR1 is SEHNR, CDR2 FQNEAQ, per germline (reference sequence). The J segment lost 2 bases and the V segment lost 5 bases, leaving 6 bases of the junction unmatched. This chain's CDR3 is CASSPKGAPYNEQFF. Written as DNA, the CDR3 is TGTGCCAGCAGCCCCAAGGGGGCCCCCTACAATGAGCAGTTCTTC.

The chain has TRBV30 and TRBJ1-1; tentative D call: TRBD1 (5 bases). The germline V gene has CDR1 GTSNPN and CDR2 SVGIG (reference sequence). Trimming cost V 1 base and J 1 base, with 10 bases left between them. This CDR3 contains 14 residues. CDR3 sequence: CAWSGGQGNTEAFF. DNA for the CDR3: TGTGCCTGGAGTGGGGGTCAGGGGAACACTGAAGCTTTCTTT. The variable domain in full, completed from reference TRBV30 and TRBJ1-1, reads SQTIHQWPATLVQPVGSPLSLECTVEGTSNPNLYWYRQAAGRGLQLLFYSVGIGQISSEVPQNLSASRPQDRQFILSSKKLLLSDSGFYLCAWSGGQGNTEAFFGQGTRLTVV.

The chain is built from TRBV28 and TRBJ2-2, with D possibly being TRBD2 (6 bases). Germline CDR1 is MDHEN and CDR2 is SYDVKM. The CDR3 length is 16 residues. V lost 6 bases and J lost 7, with 21 bases in between. CDR3 DNA: TGTGCCAGCAGCCCCCTATACTACGTCGGGGGCGGGGAGCTGTTTTTT. Protein product: CASSPLYYVGGGELFF.

V usage is TRBV2 and J usage is TRBJ2-2; 10 bases map to TRBD2. The J segment lost 0 bases and the V segment lost 9 bases, leaving 4 bases of the junction unmatched. The CDR3 is 15 amino acids. In germline, CDR1 is SNHLY, CDR2 FYNNEI. The CDR3 nucleotides read TGTGCCAGTACGACTAGCGGGTCGAACACCGGGGAGCTGTTTTTT. It specifies CASTTSGSNTGELFF.

The DNA for the CDR3 is TGTGCCAGCAGCTATTTCTCGACAGGAGGTAATGAGCAGTTCTTC. It encodes CASSYFSTGGNEQFF. The chain recombines TRBV7-8 with TRBJ2-1; D is possibly TRBD1 (6 bases). The CDR3 is made up of 15 amino acids. V dropped 4 bases and J dropped 7 bases, with 17 bases sitting between them. Germline V CDR1 and CDR2: SGHVS, FQNEAQ.